Shown below are 18 T cell receptor beta chains from a single sample sequenced in a study of OX40 agonist ivuxolimab in advanced cancers. Repertoires were generated with immunoSEQ multiplex PCR, while TCRdb's copy carries only in-frame clones and drops some. The data contain 65,000 to 85,000 clones, roughly 86% of them seen just once; the ten biggest clones take up 2.5% to 3%. The sequenced sample was CD4+ or CD8+ T cells sorted from blood, obtained in a trial of the OX40 agonist ivuxolimab. Receptors were obtained from an adult with an advanced solid tumor such as melanoma, head and neck, liver or kidney cancer.

This rearrangement joins TRBV10-3 to TRBJ2-5; perhaps TRBD2 as D (6 bases). The germline gives CDR1 ENHRY, CDR2 SYGVKD. The CDR3 spans 12 residues. Trimming took off 8 bases at V and 1 base at J, with 8 bases between the two ends. The CDR3 loop reads CAIGGVQETQYF. In DNA, the CDR3 is TGTGCCATCGGCGGGGTCCAAGAGACCCAGTACTTC.

This sequence joins TRBV13 and TRBJ2-7, with a tentative D call TRBD1 (6 bases). Germline V gene data show CDR1 as PRHDT and CDR2 as FYEKMQ (reference sequence). This CDR3 contains 14 residues. The ends were cut back, 6 bases at V and 3 bases at J, with 15 bases in the middle. CDR3 sequence (DNA): TGTGCCAGCAGTTCACGGGACAAGGGCTACGAGCAGTACTTC. Its translation: CASSSRDKGYEQYF.

The chain recombines TRBV5-1 with TRBJ2-5; weak D call: TRBD2 (5 bases). V was trimmed by 1 base and J by 0 bases, leaving 10 bases between them. The CDR3 totals 15 residues. The germline V gene encodes CDR1 SGHRS and CDR2 YFSETQ. The DNA of the CDR3 is TGCGCCAGCAGCTTGAATCCCGGGAACCAAGAGACCCAGTACTTC. Translating gives CASSLNPGNQETQYF.

This clone was found a few times. Here the CDR3 reads CASSFSARETQYF. The CDR3 DNA sequence: TGTGCCAGCAGCTTCTCCGCCCGAGAGACCCAGTACTTC. The chain is built from TRBV11-3 and TRBJ2-5; D is unclear. The CDR3 covers 13 residues. Germline assignment: CDR1 SGHNT and CDR2 YENEEA. V was pared by 3 bases and J by 4 bases, with 9 bases between. Full variable domain (outside the CDR3, taken from reference TRBV11-3 and TRBJ2-5): EAGVVQSPRYKIIEKKQPVAFWCNPISGHNTLYWYLQNLGQGPELLIRYENEEAVDDSQLPKDRFSAERLKGVDSTLKIQPAELGDSAVYLCASSFSARETQYFGPGTRLLVL.

This clone came up a few times. This chain links TRBV19 with TRBJ2-3; possible D gene TRBD2, 5 bases. CDR1 and CDR2 (germline): LNHDA, SQIVND (reference sequence). The V end lost 8 bases, the J end lost 6 bases, and 15 bases lay between the germline ends. There are 13 residues in the CDR3. In DNA form, the CDR3 reads TGTGCCAGTGCCCGGACTCTATCCGATACGCAGTATTTT. Protein product: CASARTLSDTQYF.

In its sample, this clone was seen once. This chain connects TRBV19 to TRBJ1-3; D ambiguous. The CDR3 is made up of 14 amino acids. The germline V and J ends were trimmed by 7 bases and 0 bases, with 10 bases remaining between them. Germline CDR1 is LNHDA and CDR2 is SQIVND (reference sequence). The CDR3: CASIPNDSGNTIYF. CDR3 DNA sequence: TGTGCCAGTATTCCTAATGACTCTGGAAACACCATATATTTT. Variable domain in full (rest from reference TRBV19 and TRBJ1-3): DGGITQSPKYLFRKEGQNVTLSCEQNLNHDAMYWYRQDPGQGLRLIYYSQIVNDFQKGDIAEGYSVSREKKESFPLTVTSAQKNPTAFYLCASIPNDSGNTIYFGEGSWLTVV.

The CDR3 here is CASSSPGQGASYEQYF. Here the CDR3 DNA reads TGCGCCAGCAGCTCACCGGGACAGGGGGCCTCCTACGAGCAGTACTTC. This chain joins TRBV5-1 and TRBJ2-7; 12 positions agree with TRBD1. From germline, CDR1 is SGHRS and CDR2 YFSETQ. The CDR3 is made up of 16 amino acids. The trim removed 3 bases at V and 0 bases at J, leaving 4 bases unmatched.

DNA for the CDR3: TGTGCCAGCCAACCGGGACAGAATAATGAAAAACTGTTTTTT. Protein sequence: CASQPGQNNEKLFF. The rearrangement uses TRBV7-2 and TRBJ1-4; TRBD1 agrees at 7 bases. The J segment lost 4 bases and the V segment lost 8 bases, leaving 7 bases of the junction unmatched. Germline V gives CDR1 SGHTA, CDR2 FQGNSA. The CDR3 is 14 residues long. The full variable domain, its missing parts supplied by reference TRBV7-2 and TRBJ1-4, is GAGVSQSPSNKVTEKGKDVELRCDPISGHTALYWYRQSLGQGLEFLIYFQGNSAPDKSGLPSDRFSAERTGGSVSTLTIQRTQQEDSAVYLCASQPGQNNEKLFFGSGTQLSVL.

In this sample, this clone turned up a few times. The chain uses TRBV7-9 and TRBJ1-1, with D unclear. The V gene's germline CDR1 is SEHNR and CDR2 FQNEAQ (reference sequence). The CDR3 spans 12 residues. V dropped 6 bases and J dropped 3 bases, with 8 bases sitting between them. Here the CDR3 DNA reads TGTGCCAGCAGTCTTCAGTACACTGAAGCTTTCTTT. Translation: CASSLQYTEAFF.

The rearrangement joins TRBV5-1 to TRBJ2-1; a weak D match, TRBD1 (5 bases). V lost 3 bases and J 9 bases, leaving 16 bases between the germline ends. Germline CDR1 and CDR2: SGHRS and YFSETQ. The CDR3 covers 14 residues. CDR3 loop: CASSSTPGNPEQFF. The DNA of the CDR3 is TGCGCCAGCAGCTCCACTCCAGGGAACCCTGAGCAGTTCTTC.

The chain has TRBV25-1 and TRBJ1-5, with D hard to call. Per germline, CDR1 MGHDK and CDR2 SYGVNS. The V end lost 4 bases, the J end lost 2 bases, and 15 bases lay between the germline ends. The CDR3 has 16 amino acids. CDR3 sequence: CASSAEWRLGNQPQHF. For the CDR3, the DNA is TGTGCCAGCAGTGCTGAATGGAGGTTGGGCAATCAGCCCCAGCATTTT.

V and J are TRBV4-2 and TRBJ2-3; TRBD2 agrees at 8 bases. The J segment lost 4 bases and the V segment lost 5 bases, leaving 11 bases of the junction unmatched. From germline, CDR1 is LGHNA and CDR2 YNFKEQ. CDR3 length: 16 residues. The CDR3 nucleotides are TGTGCCAGCAGCAGGCGGAGCGGGGGTATCCCAGATACGCAGTATTTT. Amino acids: CASSRRSGGIPDTQYF.

V and J are TRBV7-9 and TRBJ2-7; no clear D gene. Germline V CDR1 and CDR2: SEHNR, FQNEAQ (reference sequence). V gave up 3 bases and J gave up 1 base, with 10 bases separating them. CDR3 size: 14 residues. Written as DNA, the CDR3 is TGTGCCAGCAGCTTTTCAGCTACGTCCTACGAGCAGTACGTC. Protein product: CASSFSATSYEQYV.

V usage is TRBV7-8 and J usage is TRBJ2-5; 11 nucleotides agree with TRBD2. Unmatched junction bases numbered 3, after V lost 2 bases and J lost 4 bases. The CDR3 spans 15 residues. The germline CDR1 and CDR2 sequences are SGHVS and FQNEAQ. The CDR3 spells CASSLLAGGIETQYF. The DNA for the CDR3 is TGTGCCAGCAGCTTACTAGCGGGGGGTATAGAGACCCAGTACTTC.

The rearrangement links TRBV7-2 to TRBJ2-6; D uncertain. V was shortened by 9 bases and J by 0 bases, with 12 bases between the two germline ends. The germline V gene encodes CDR1 SGHTA and CDR2 FQGNSA. The CDR3 has 15 amino acids. CDR3 in amino acids: CASPREASGANVLTF. The CDR3 nucleotides read TGTGCCAGTCCCCGAGAGGCCTCTGGGGCCAACGTCCTGACTTTC.

The chain joins TRBV29-1 to TRBJ1-1; 7 bases agree with TRBD1. The CDR3 is 14 residues long. The ends lost 8 bases at V and 5 bases at J; junction bases unmatched: 14. The germline V gene encodes CDR1 SQVTM and CDR2 ANQGSEA. The CDR3 nucleotides read TGCAGCTCAGGGGGACACGGTTTTGGGACTGAAGCTTTCTTT. This sequence encodes CSSGGHGFGTEAFF.

The V call is TRBV7-9, the J call TRBJ2-1; D is unresolved. V was trimmed by 2 bases and J by 7 bases, leaving 18 bases between them. CDR1 is SEHNR, CDR2 FQNEAQ, per germline (reference sequence). The CDR3 is made up of 16 amino acids. The DNA of the CDR3 is TGTGCCAGCAGCTTAAATCCCATTGGGCTTTCTAATGAGCAGTTCTTC. It translates to CASSLNPIGLSNEQFF. Based on the CDR3 plus reference TRBV7-9 and TRBJ2-1, the full variable domain is DTGVSQNPRHKITKRGQNVTFRCDPISEHNRLYWYRQTLGQGPEFLTYFQNEAQLEKSRLLSDRFSAERPKGSFSTLEIQRTEQGDSAMYLCASSLNPIGLSNEQFFGPGTRLTVL.

The chain recombines TRBV7-2 with TRBJ1-4; 9 positions agree with TRBD1. Germline V gene data show CDR1 as SGHTA and CDR2 as FQGNSA. V shed 5 bases, J shed 7 bases, and the junction held 8 bases outside the gene matches. The CDR3 has 15 residues. The CDR3 DNA is TGTGCCAGCAGCCTGACAGGGGGTGGGAGTGAAAAACTGTTTTTT. The encoded protein is CASSLTGGGSEKLFF.